This T cell receptor (beta chain) was recovered during a study of blood T cells in healthy people across ages. Whole-study context: T cells yielded about one barcoded beta molecule per two cells through template switching. Regarding the study as a whole: Any changes in expanded clonotypes were possibly confounded, as donor CMV status remained unknown. Without sorted subsets, naive and antigen-experienced compartments could not be conclusively compared.

CDR1 and CDR2 (germline): SQVTM, ANQGSEA. This CDR3 is built from 13 residues. Trimming took 3 bases from V and 8 from J, leaving 14 bases between them. Each individual donor underwent a draw of ten milliliters of peripheral blood. Comments on this clonotype: The antigen remains undetermined.

Together with a sample-barcoded 5' primer, a J-beta primer mix was included in a second PCR lasting roughly 6 to 12 cycles. Each CDR3 protein is one row after TCRdb ran MiXCR on the 5' RACE reads. This table has hundreds of thousands of distinct CDR3 sequences, 20% to 25% appearing once. The V gene is TRBV29-1, the J gene TRBJ2-1; D might be TRBD1 or TRBD2, each matching 6 bases. This sequence originates from a man between 65 and 79 years old in good health. Material: blood. CDR3 DNA sequence: TGCAGCGTTGATGAGGGGGGTAAGGATGAGCAGTTCTTC. It encodes CSVDEGGKDEQFF.